This T cell receptor beta chain emerged from a study of T cell repertoires in cytomegalovirus infection (dated by TCRdb to the late 2010s). Turning to the overall study: Peptide stimulations targeted recently identified HLA-C-restricted CMV epitopes, whose presentation resists viral immunomodulation, together with well-studied HLA-B-restricted epitopes. Donor HLA type was relevant to the analysis, because carriage of CMV infection together with the matching HLA type was indicated by public TCR beta signatures.

Sequenced using an Illumina HiSeq 1500. Clones were called with MiXCR by TCRdb after fastp trimmed the public reads at Q25, and only in-frame beta chains were retained. Records with the same CDR3 protein are collapsed into one entry carrying the most frequent genes and DNA. The sample yields under 95,000 distinct CDR3 sequences; under 55% were counted once. The leading ten clones occupy more than 80% of the sample. The treatment or condition label for this specimen denotes: in vitro stimulation with specific CMV peptide epitopes to enrich CMV-specific T cells. Overall study results and their limits: Carriers of CMV infection plus the relevant HLA type were discriminated by the cumulative frequency of public TCR beta family members in the study cohort and in an independent roughly 350-donor cohort. In the ex vivo response, HLA-C-restricted CMV-specific TCR beta clonotypes were dominant, and in two of eight donors the single most frequent clonotype came from this HLA-C-restricted group.

Concerning this clonotype: Its antigen remains unidentified. A read error may account for a junction end that differs from germline.

Including the terminal cysteine and phenylalanine, the CDR3 comprises 19 residues. The DNA shown is the 57-base CDR3, in frame from base 1. The germline V gene (reference sequence) supplies CDR1 SSHAT and CDR2 FNYEAQ. This TCR was sampled from a human donor in good health (CMV status not recorded). Some clones in this sample may be carry-over from other donors' samples. Sample: CD8+ T cells from cultured PBMCs, taken from culture after CMV antigen stimulation. The rearrangement combines TRBV7-7 with TRBJ2-5; TRBD1 is a weak D gene call, 5 bases matching. This receptor has the CDR3 CASSLEVALGRSRRETQYF. The nucleotide sequence reads as follows: TGTGCTAGCAGCTTAGAGGTGGCCCTGGGGCGGTCTCGGCGGGAGACCCAGTACTTC.